The 3 T cell receptor beta chains below all came from one sample that was sequenced in a study of shared clonotypes between healthy human individuals. The assay was immunoSEQ multiplex PCR, and TCRdb's table has in-frame clones only and misses some. Here the sample spans roughly 1 million clones, under 80% being singletons. The sequenced sample was memory CD4+ T cells sorted from blood. The sample's subset: CD45RA-negative fraction. These receptors originate from a young man in good health.

This clone occurred a few times. The V gene is TRBV28, the J gene TRBJ1-1, with 8 nucleotides matching TRBD1. J gave up 3 bases and V 5 bases, and 8 bases lay outside the gene matches. The CDR3 sequence is 15 residues long. Germline CDR1 is MDHEN and CDR2 is SYDVKM. CDR3 residues: CASSLRTGGYTEAFF. For the CDR3, the DNA is TGTGCCAGCAGTCTACGCACAGGGGGTTACACTGAAGCTTTCTTT.

Worth noting for this clone: This specimen includes other DNA sequences encoding the same CDR3. The rearrangement uses TRBV18 and TRBJ2-7; D is undetermined. The ends were cut back, 3 bases at V and 0 bases at J, with 9 bases in the middle. The CDR3 runs to 14 residues. CDR1 and CDR2 (germline): KGHSH, LQKENI. CDR3 bases: TGTGCCAGCTCACCCGGCACGGACTCCTACGAGCAGTACTTC. Translation gives CASSPGTDSYEQYF. Full variable domain (outside the CDR3, taken from reference TRBV18 and TRBJ2-7): NAGVMQNPRHLVRRRGQEARLRCSPMKGHSHVYWYRQLPEEGLKFMVYLQKENIIDESGMPKERFSAEFPKEGPSILRIQQVVRGDSAAYFCASSPGTDSYEQYFGPGTRLTVT.

V is TRBV5-1 and J is TRBJ2-7; a possible D gene is TRBD2 (6 bases). This CDR3 contains 14 residues. Trimming stripped 4 bases from V and 7 bases from J, with 18 bases between. Germline lookup yields CDR1 SGHRS and CDR2 YFSETQ. The CDR3 protein is CASSRTATAGEQYF. CDR3 sequence (DNA): TGCGCCAGCAGCCGGACGGCTACGGCGGGAGAGCAGTACTTC.